What follows are 27 T cell receptor beta chains derived from one specimen sequenced in a study of cytomegalovirus exposure and HLA in healthy donors. The data were produced by immunoSEQ multiplex PCR, yet TCRdb's version contains in-frame clones alone and is incomplete. This sample has roughly 52,000 clones; about nine tenths occur once, and the top ten carry approximately 3%. The material sequenced was PBMCs. The receptors stem from a man younger than 35 in good health and CMV-seronegative.

The chain uses TRBV7-9 and TRBJ2-1; the match to TRBD2 covers 11 bases. The V segment lost 4 bases and the J segment 9 bases; nucleotides outside the gene matches: 11. The CDR3 has 16 residues. Germline CDR1 reads SEHNR; CDR2 reads FQNEAQ (reference sequence). CDR3 bases: TGTGCCAGCAGCTCCTGGACTAGCGGGTACAGGGGTGAGCAGTTCTTC. Translation: CASSSWTSGYRGEQFF.

The V gene is TRBV27, the J gene TRBJ1-2, with a possible D match to TRBD1 (6 bases). Per the germline V gene, CDR1 is MNHEY and CDR2 is SMNVEV (reference sequence). Trimming cost V 4 bases and J 4 bases, with 13 bases left between them. CDR3 length equals 14 residues. This chain's CDR3 is CASSSRTAPYGYTF. The CDR3 bases are TGTGCCAGCAGTTCCAGGACAGCTCCCTATGGCTACACCTTC.

This chain links TRBV2 with TRBJ2-7, with TRBD1 identical over 7 bases. There are 13 residues in the CDR3. Germline values: CDR1 SNHLY, CDR2 FYNNEI. Trimming took 7 bases from V and 4 from J; bases not matched to a gene: 7. The CDR3 region has the DNA TGTGCCAGCACGACAGGGATTGGGTACGAGCAGTACTTC. Translated: CASTTGIGYEQYF.

The chain combines TRBV6-4 with TRBJ2-2; 8 bases align to TRBD1. CDR3 size: 15 residues. With V trimmed by 5 bases and J by 5 bases, 7 bases remained unmatched. Germline V gene lookup returns CDR1 MRHNA and CDR2 SNTAGT. The CDR3 nucleotides read TGTGCCAGCAGTATTACAGGGGGGCAAACCGGGGAGCTGTTTTTT. Its protein is CASSITGGQTGELFF.

A few counts support this clone. The rearrangement uses TRBV28 and TRBJ2-1; TRBD1 matches 8 bases. Germline V gene data show CDR1 as MDHEN and CDR2 as SYDVKM. The CDR3 runs 14 residues. With 6 bases clipped from V and 2 bases from J, the junction kept 3 bases outside the gene matches. The CDR3 region has the DNA TGTGCCAGCAGGGACAGGGATACCTACAATGAGCAGTTCTTC. Its translation: CASRDRDTYNEQFF.

This chain uses TRBV28 with TRBJ2-5; D remains unclear. CDR1 is MDHEN, CDR2 SYDVKM, per germline. V was shortened by 6 bases and J by 2 bases, with 7 bases between the two germline ends. CDR3 length: 12 amino acids. The CDR3 DNA reads TGTGCCAGCAGCCAGGCTCAAGAGACCCAGTACTTC. It encodes CASSQAQETQYF.

A single count supports this clone. The J gene is TRBJ1-2, the V gene TRBV6-5; 11 bases are shared with TRBD1. This CDR3 is built from 15 residues. V lost 6 bases to trimming and J lost 4 bases; unmatched junction nucleotides: 7. Germline CDR1 reads MNHEY; CDR2 reads SVGAGI. The CDR3 DNA reads as TGTGCCAGCAGCTATGGGGACAGGGGGAGCTATGGCTACACCTTC. Translation: CASSYGDRGSYGYTF.

The chain couples TRBV10-3 to TRBJ2-7; weak D call: TRBD1 (6 bases). Germline V gene sequence: CDR1 ENHRY, CDR2 SYGVKD. The ends were cut back, 6 bases at V and 5 bases at J, with 17 bases in the middle. This CDR3 spans 14 amino acids. The CDR3 loop reads CAISARQVMNEQYF. The CDR3 DNA reads as TGTGCCATCAGCGCTCGACAGGTTATGAACGAGCAGTACTTC.

The CDR3 bases are TGTGCCAGCAGGCCGGGACTGAGCCCCTACGAGCAGTACTTC. It is translated as CASRPGLSPYEQYF. This rearrangement joins TRBV27 to TRBJ2-7, with a weak D call TRBD2 (6 bases). The germline gives CDR1 MNHEY, CDR2 SMNVEV (reference sequence). The CDR3 totals 14 residues. Trimming shortened V by 6 bases and J by 2 bases, and 14 bases separated the two germline ends.

V gene TRBV10-3 combines with J gene TRBJ1-2; a weak D match, TRBD1 (6 bases). Germline values: CDR1 ENHRY, CDR2 SYGVKD. This CDR3 region has 13 residues. Trimming shortened V by 0 bases and J by 5 bases, and 7 bases separated the two germline ends. The CDR3: CAISESGGYGYTF. In DNA form, the CDR3 reads TGTGCCATCAGTGAGTCAGGGGGATATGGCTACACCTTC.

The chain joins TRBV11-3 to TRBJ2-2; D possibly corresponds to TRBD1 (6 bases). This CDR3 region has 14 residues. Deletions cut 7 bases from V and 0 bases from J, with 9 bases between. CDR1 is SGHNT, CDR2 YENEEA, per germline. CDR3 DNA: TGTGCCAGCACCCGGGACACGAACACCGGGGAGCTGTTTTTT. Translating it yields CASTRDTNTGELFF.

This rearrangement joins TRBV6-5 to TRBJ2-2; 12 positions agree with TRBD2. This CDR3 has 16 residues. The ends lost 2 bases at V and 7 bases at J; junction bases unmatched: 5. CDR1 is MNHEY and CDR2 is SVGAGI in the germline V gene. The CDR3 reads CASSYPLGLAGGELFF. The CDR3 region has the DNA TGTGCCAGCAGTTACCCTTTGGGACTAGCGGGCGGGGAGCTGTTTTTT.

This sequence joins TRBV28 and TRBJ2-3; 7 bases are shared with TRBD1. Germline V gives CDR1 MDHEN, CDR2 SYDVKM. The CDR3 runs 19 residues. V lost 4 bases to trimming and J lost 4 bases; unmatched junction nucleotides: 20. CDR3 region: CASSSLGRLRGQGPDTQYF. DNA of the CDR3: TGTGCCAGCAGTTCCTTGGGCCGACTTAGGGGGCAAGGCCCAGATACGCAGTATTTT.

The chain carries TRBV28 and TRBJ1-1; D remains ambiguous. The V gene's germline CDR1 is MDHEN and CDR2 SYDVKM. Trimming removed 2 bases at V and 2 bases at J, with 18 bases between. The length of the CDR3 is 17 residues. This chain's CDR3 is CASSLNYGAGSNTEAFF. CDR3 DNA: TGTGCCAGCAGTTTAAATTACGGAGCGGGGTCAAACACTGAAGCTTTCTTT.

This clone was detected a few times. The chain uses TRBV20-1 and TRBJ2-1; perhaps TRBD2 as D (5 bases). Trimming took off 6 bases at V and 10 bases at J, with 10 bases between the two ends. The CDR3 runs to 10 residues. Germline V gene lookup returns CDR1 DFQATT and CDR2 SNEGSKA (reference sequence). CDR3 DNA: TGCAGTGCCCAAGAGGGAGAGCAGTTCTTC. Translating it yields CSAQEGEQFF.

CDR3: CASSSDGTEAFF. CDR3 nucleotide sequence: TGTGCCAGCAGTTCAGATGGCACTGAAGCTTTCTTT. The chain joins TRBV28 to TRBJ1-1; unclear D gene. Trimming removed 4 bases at V and 4 bases at J, with 7 bases between. The germline V gene encodes CDR1 MDHEN and CDR2 SYDVKM. The CDR3 extends over 12 amino acids.

The CDR3 protein is CASSEAGQSYYNEQFF. In DNA form, the CDR3 reads TGTGCCAGCAGTGAAGCGGGACAGAGCTATTACAATGAGCAGTTCTTC. V is TRBV6-1 and J is TRBJ2-1; TRBD1 matches at 7 bases. This CDR3 has 16 residues. The V segment lost 0 bases and the J segment 4 bases; nucleotides outside the gene matches: 6. Germline assignment: CDR1 MNHNS and CDR2 SASEGT.

The chain links TRBV5-4 to TRBJ2-1; D gene ambiguous. Trimming removed 4 bases at V and 6 bases at J, with 11 bases between. In germline, CDR1 is SGHNT, CDR2 YYREEE (reference sequence). The CDR3 has 13 residues. CDR3 loop: CASSPRPSNEQFF. CDR3 coding DNA: TGTGCCAGCAGCCCCAGGCCCAGCAATGAGCAGTTCTTC.

This chain joins TRBV28 and TRBJ1-2; D perhaps matches TRBD1 (5 bases). Trimming stripped 2 bases from V and 4 bases from J, with 11 bases between. In germline, CDR1 is MDHEN, CDR2 SYDVKM. CDR3 length equals 14 residues. Here the CDR3 DNA reads TGTGCCAGCAGTTTAGAGGCAGGGATCTATGGCTACACCTTC. Amino acid sequence: CASSLEAGIYGYTF.

V gene TRBV28 combines with J gene TRBJ2-7; D perhaps matches TRBD2 (6 bases). V was pared by 4 bases and J by 1 base, with 14 bases between. The CDR3 spans 15 residues. In germline, CDR1 is MDHEN, CDR2 SYDVKM. CDR3 sequence: CASSSQGGGSYEQYF. DNA for the CDR3: TGTGCCAGCAGTTCGCAGGGCGGAGGGTCCTACGAGCAGTACTTC. Full variable domain (outside the CDR3, taken from reference TRBV28 and TRBJ2-7): DVKVTQSSRYLVKRTGEKVFLECVQDMDHENMFWYRQDPGLGLRLIYFSYDVKMKEKGDIPEGYSVSREKKERFSLILESASTNQTSMYLCASSSQGGGSYEQYFGPGTRLTVT.

V gene TRBV2 combines with J gene TRBJ1-2; tentative D call: TRBD1 (6 bases). The CDR3 runs 15 residues. The germline V gene encodes CDR1 SNHLY and CDR2 FYNNEI. The germline V and J ends were trimmed by 4 bases and 4 bases, with 16 bases remaining between them. The CDR3 here is CASSGKGQTRYGYTF. The CDR3 nucleotides read TGTGCCAGCAGTGGCAAAGGACAGACCCGCTATGGCTACACCTTC. Full variable domain (rest looked up from reference TRBV2 and TRBJ1-2): EPEVTQTPSHQVTQMGQEVILRCVPISNHLYFYWYRQILGQKVEFLVSFYNNEISEKSEIFDDQFSVERPDGSNFTLKIRSTKLEDSAMYFCASSGKGQTRYGYTFGSGTRLTVV.

This chain joins TRBV7-3 and TRBJ1-1; TRBD1 matches 9 bases. The CDR3 is 12 amino acids. Trimming took 5 bases from V and 11 from J; bases not matched to a gene: 6. CDR1 is SGHTA, CDR2 FQGTGA, per germline. CDR3 coding DNA: TGTGCCAGCAGCCCGGGACAGGGTGGGGCTTTCTTT. Its protein is CASSPGQGGAFF.

The rearrangement uses TRBV28 and TRBJ1-5; D remains unclear. Germline lookup yields CDR1 MDHEN and CDR2 SYDVKM. This CDR3 contains 12 residues. The CDR3 is CTTGFPDQPQHF. CDR3 DNA: TGTACCACCGGGTTCCCGGATCAGCCCCAGCATTTT. Filled out from reference TRBV28 and TRBJ1-5, the complete variable domain reads DVKVTQSSRYLVKRTGEKVFLECVQDMDHENMFWYRQDPGLGLRLIYFSYDVKMKEKGDIPEGYSVSREKKERFSLILESASTNQTSMYLCTTGFPDQPQHFGDGTRLSIL.

This clone has only a few counts. This chain connects TRBV6-5 to TRBJ2-3; tentatively, D is TRBD2 (7 bases). The germline V and J ends were trimmed by 4 bases and 3 bases, with 11 bases remaining between them. Germline V gives CDR1 MNHEY, CDR2 SVGAGI. This CDR3 is built from 14 residues. CDR3 in amino acids: CASSLGGGTDTQYF. DNA of the CDR3: TGTGCCAGCAGTTTAGGGGGAGGGACAGATACGCAGTATTTT.

The chain uses TRBV5-1 and TRBJ2-4; 8 nucleotides agree with TRBD1. V was pared by 0 bases and J by 12 bases, with 14 bases of the junction left unmatched. Germline values: CDR1 SGHRS, CDR2 YFSETQ. The CDR3 has 16 residues. The CDR3 DNA is TGCGCCAGCAGCTTGGGATCCGGGACAGGTCTGGGGACTCAGTACTTC. Amino acids: CASSLGSGTGLGTQYF.

In this sample, this clone turned up once. The rearrangement uses TRBV5-1 and TRBJ2-7; 7 positions match TRBD2. J gave up 1 base and V 4 bases, and 5 bases lay outside the gene matches. The germline CDR1 and CDR2 sequences are SGHRS and YFSETQ. The CDR3 sequence is 14 residues long. DNA of the CDR3: TGCGCCAGCAGCACGGCTAGCGGATCCTACGAGCAGTACTTC. It encodes CASSTASGSYEQYF. Supplemented by reference TRBV5-1 and TRBJ2-7, the full variable domain reads KAGVTQTPRYLIKTRGQQVTLSCSPISGHRSVSWYQQTPGQGLQFLFEYFSETQRNKGNFPGRFSGRQFSNSRSEMNVSTLELGDSALYLCASSTASGSYEQYFGPGTRLTVT.

This clone turned up a few times. The V gene is TRBV19, the J gene TRBJ1-1, with D uncertain. Germline V lookup: CDR1 LNHDA, CDR2 SQIVND (reference sequence). There are 14 residues in the CDR3. Trimming took 7 bases from V and 1 from J, leaving 13 bases between them. The DNA of the CDR3 is TGTGCCAGTACCCCCTACCGGTGGAACACTGAAGCTTTCTTT. Its translation: CASTPYRWNTEAFF.